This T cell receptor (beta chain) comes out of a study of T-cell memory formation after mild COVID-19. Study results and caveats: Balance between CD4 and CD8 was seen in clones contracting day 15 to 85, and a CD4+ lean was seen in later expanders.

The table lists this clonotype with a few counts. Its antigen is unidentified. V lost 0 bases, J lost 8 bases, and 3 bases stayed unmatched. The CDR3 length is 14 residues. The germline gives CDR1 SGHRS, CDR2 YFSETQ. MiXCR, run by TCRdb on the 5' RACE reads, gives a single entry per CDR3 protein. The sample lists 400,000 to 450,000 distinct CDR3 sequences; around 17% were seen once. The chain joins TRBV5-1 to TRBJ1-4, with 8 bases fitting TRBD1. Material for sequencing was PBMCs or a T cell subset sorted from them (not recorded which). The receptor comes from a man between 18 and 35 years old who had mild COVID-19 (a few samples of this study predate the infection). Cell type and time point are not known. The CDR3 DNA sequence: TGCGCCAGCAGCTTGGGGACAGGGAAGGAAAAACTGTTTTTT. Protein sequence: CASSLGTGKEKLFF. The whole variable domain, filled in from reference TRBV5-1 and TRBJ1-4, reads KAGVTQTPRYLIKTRGQQVTLSCSPISGHRSVSWYQQTPGQGLQFLFEYFSETQRNKGNFPGRFSGRQFSNSRSEMNVSTLELGDSALYLCASSLGTGKEKLFFGSGTQLSVL.